The following is a T cell receptor (beta chain) sequence with its context. Antigen specificity is unknown. This sample is drawn from a study of CD8+CD57+ T cells in acquired aplastic anemia. Study in general: On average, sorted CD4+ and CD8+ cells gave approximately 3.1 ug of DNA.

Trimming took 6 bases from V and 5 from J; bases not matched to a gene: 3. CDR3 size: 13 residues. CDR1 and CDR2 from the germline V gene are SNHLY and FYNNEI. The use of genomic DNA as template underpinned the TCR beta VDJ and CDR3 profiling. TCRdb redid the calling of the reads with MiXCR, one entry per CDR3 protein. The sample lists approximately 180,000 distinct CDR3 sequences; roughly 50% were seen once. Before being chosen for sequencing, patients had shown CD8+CD57+ cell expansion by flow cytometry. Study results and caveats: For CD8+ Simpson's diversity, patients and controls showed no significant difference.

The sequence was obtained from a human donor with aplastic anemia. What was sequenced was sorted CD4+, CD8+, or CD8+CD57+ T cells (not recorded which) from PBMCs. V usage is TRBV2 and J usage is TRBJ2-5; 10 bases are shared with TRBD1. The CDR3 coding sequence is TGTGCCAGCAGAGGACAGGGGGGCGAGACCCAGTACTTC. Its protein is CASRGQGGETQYF. The full variable domain, its missing parts supplied by reference TRBV2 and TRBJ2-5, is EPEVTQTPSHQVTQMGQEVILRCVPISNHLYFYWYRQILGQKVEFLVSFYNNEISEKSEIFDDQFSVERPDGSNFTLKIRSTKLEDSAMYFCASRGQGGETQYFGPGTRLLVL.